This T cell receptor (beta chain) stems from a study of radiation and T cells in renal cell carcinoma. Concerning this clone: As yet, its antigen is unknown.

Study results and caveats: No pretreatment tumor biopsies were available for baseline clonotypes. In blood, top tumor clones expanded by 2 weeks, shrinking by 4.

Documented time point: blood 4 weeks post-SBRT, at nephrectomy. Treatment reported: 15 Gy SBRT to primary tumor, nephrectomy 4 weeks later. Nephrectomy followed 15 Gy stereotactic body radiation by 4 weeks. This renal cell carcinoma was of the clear cell type. Method: immunoSEQ multiplex PCR; TCRdb's copy keeps in-frame clones and lacks some. The sample yields approximately 86,000 clones, around 85% seen once. Germline V gene sequence: CDR1 KGHSH, CDR2 LQKENI. The length of the CDR3 is 15 residues. Trimming removed 4 bases at V and 0 bases at J, with 7 bases between. The sequencing here drew on blood, taken from a patient whose treatment included radiotherapy and nephrectomy. The V call is TRBV18, the J call TRBJ2-6; D ambiguous. This TCR was recovered from a middle-aged man with renal cell carcinoma. CDR3 sequence reads: CASSLPGSGANVLTF. The CDR3 DNA follows: TGTGCCAGCTCACTACCGGGCTCTGGGGCCAACGTCCTGACTTTC.